This T cell receptor beta chain was recovered during a study of CXCR3-negative and CXCR3-positive naive CD8 T cells. Findings of the study overall: Memory CD8+ cells showed much lower diversity, while both naive subsets were comparably high. Across naive subsets, surface CD5 expression was comparable, and TCR strength was inferred from properties of the TRB CDR3.

Researchers reported sorting every CD8+ T cell subset in triplicate, roughly 290,000 cells per sort. Libraries were UMI-labeled 5' RACE TRB cDNA. After re-calling the 5' RACE reads, TCRdb lists one entry per CDR3 protein, DNA absent. The table counts about 57,000 distinct CDR3 sequences; 20% to 30% lies in the top ten. CDR3 length equals 17 residues. CDR1 and CDR2 (germline): SGHDN, FVKESK. A remark on this clonotype: Its specificity is not known.

The V and J genes are TRBV14 and TRBJ1-1; the D gene TCRdb calls, TRBD1, cannot be checked with no DNA. Sequencing was carried out using memory CD8+ T cells from blood. The sequence derives from a human donor in good health. Some clones in this sample may be carry-over from other donors' samples. CDR3 region: CASSHITKGPAYGEAFF.